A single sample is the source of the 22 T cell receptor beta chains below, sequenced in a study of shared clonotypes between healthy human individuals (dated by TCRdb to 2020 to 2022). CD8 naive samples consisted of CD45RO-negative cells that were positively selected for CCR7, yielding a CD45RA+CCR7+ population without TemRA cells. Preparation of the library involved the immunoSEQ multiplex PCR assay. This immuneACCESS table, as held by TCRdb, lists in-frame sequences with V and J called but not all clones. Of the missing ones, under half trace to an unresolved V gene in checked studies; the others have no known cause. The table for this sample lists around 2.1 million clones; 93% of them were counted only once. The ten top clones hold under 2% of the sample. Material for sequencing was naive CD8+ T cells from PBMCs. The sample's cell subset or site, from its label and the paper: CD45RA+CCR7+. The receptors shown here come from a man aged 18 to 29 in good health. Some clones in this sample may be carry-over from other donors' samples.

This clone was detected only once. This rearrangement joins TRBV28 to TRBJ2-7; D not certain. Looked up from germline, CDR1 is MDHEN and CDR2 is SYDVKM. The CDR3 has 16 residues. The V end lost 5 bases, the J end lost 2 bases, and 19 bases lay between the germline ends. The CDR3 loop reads CASSHSPSRIPYEQYF. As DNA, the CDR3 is TGTGCCAGCAGTCACTCCCCCTCACGGATCCCCTACGAGCAGTACTTC.

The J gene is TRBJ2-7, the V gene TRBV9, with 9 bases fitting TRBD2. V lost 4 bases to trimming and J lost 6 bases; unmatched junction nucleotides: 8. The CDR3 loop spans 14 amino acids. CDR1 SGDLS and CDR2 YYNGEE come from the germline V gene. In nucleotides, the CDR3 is TGTGCCAGCAGCCCGCGGACTAGCGAGCCCGAGCAGTACTTC. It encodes CASSPRTSEPEQYF.

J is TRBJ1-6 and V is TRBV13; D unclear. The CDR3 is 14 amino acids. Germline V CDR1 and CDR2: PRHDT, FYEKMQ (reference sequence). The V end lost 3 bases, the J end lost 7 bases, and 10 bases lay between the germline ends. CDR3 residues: CASSFASGNSPLHF. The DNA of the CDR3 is TGTGCCAGCAGCTTCGCTTCTGGGAATTCACCCCTCCACTTT. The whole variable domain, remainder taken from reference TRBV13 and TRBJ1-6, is AAGVIQSPRHLIKEKRETATLKCYPIPRHDTVYWYQQGPGQDPQFLISFYEKMQSDKGSIPDRFSAQQFSDYHSELNMSSLELGDSALYFCASSFASGNSPLHFGNGTRLTVT.

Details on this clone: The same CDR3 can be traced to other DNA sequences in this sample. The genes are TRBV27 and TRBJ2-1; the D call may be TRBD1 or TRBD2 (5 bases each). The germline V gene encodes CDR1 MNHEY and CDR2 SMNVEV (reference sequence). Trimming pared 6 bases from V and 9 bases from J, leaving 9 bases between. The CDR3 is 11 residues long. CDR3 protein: CASSPGTEQFF. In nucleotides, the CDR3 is TGTGCCAGCAGCCCAGGGACTGAGCAGTTCTTC.

CDR3 nucleotide sequence: TGTGCCAGCAGCTTGGATAGGCGCCCAGAGCAGTTCTTC. Translation gives CASSLDRRPEQFF. The chain joins TRBV5-4 to TRBJ2-1; D remains unclear. CDR1 is SGHNT and CDR2 is YYREEE in the germline V gene (reference sequence). The CDR3 has 13 amino acids. The germline V and J ends were trimmed by 0 bases and 10 bases, with 11 bases remaining between them.

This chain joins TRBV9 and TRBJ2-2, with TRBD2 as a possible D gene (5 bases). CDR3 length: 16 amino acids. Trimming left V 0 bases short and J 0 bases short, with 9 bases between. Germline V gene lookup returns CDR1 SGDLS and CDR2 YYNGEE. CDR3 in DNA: TGTGCCAGCAGCGTAGGAGGGCAGACGAACACCGGGGAGCTGTTTTTT. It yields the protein CASSVGGQTNTGELFF. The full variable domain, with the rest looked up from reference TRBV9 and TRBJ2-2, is DSGVTQTPKHLITATGQRVTLRCSPRSGDLSVYWYQQSLDQGLQFLIQYYNGEERAKGNILERFSAQQFPDLHSELNLSSLELGDSALYFCASSVGGQTNTGELFFGEGSRLTVL.

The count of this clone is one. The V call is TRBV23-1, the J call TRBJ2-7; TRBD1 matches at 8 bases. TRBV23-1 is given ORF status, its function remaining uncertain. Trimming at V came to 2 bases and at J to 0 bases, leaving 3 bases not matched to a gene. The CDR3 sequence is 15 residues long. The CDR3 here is CASSQVDRGSYEQYF. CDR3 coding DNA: TGCGCCAGCAGTCAAGTCGACAGGGGCTCCTACGAGCAGTACTTC.

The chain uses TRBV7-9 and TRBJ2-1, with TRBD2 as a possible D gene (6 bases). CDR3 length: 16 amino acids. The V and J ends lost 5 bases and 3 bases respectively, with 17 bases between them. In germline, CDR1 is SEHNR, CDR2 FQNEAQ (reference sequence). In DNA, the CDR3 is TGTGCCAGCAGCCAGACGTTGAGGGGAGGCTACAATGAGCAGTTCTTC. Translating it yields CASSQTLRGGYNEQFF. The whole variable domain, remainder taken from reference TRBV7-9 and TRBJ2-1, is DTGVSQNPRHKITKRGQNVTFRCDPISEHNRLYWYRQTLGQGPEFLTYFQNEAQLEKSRLLSDRFSAERPKGSFSTLEIQRTEQGDSAMYLCASSQTLRGGYNEQFFGPGTRLTVL.

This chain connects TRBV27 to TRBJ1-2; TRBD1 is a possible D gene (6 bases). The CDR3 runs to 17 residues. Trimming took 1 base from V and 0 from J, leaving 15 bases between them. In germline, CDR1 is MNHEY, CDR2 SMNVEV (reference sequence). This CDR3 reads CASSLFGGAGPNYGYTF. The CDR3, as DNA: TGTGCCAGCAGTTTATTCGGGGGGGCAGGCCCTAACTATGGCTACACCTTC.

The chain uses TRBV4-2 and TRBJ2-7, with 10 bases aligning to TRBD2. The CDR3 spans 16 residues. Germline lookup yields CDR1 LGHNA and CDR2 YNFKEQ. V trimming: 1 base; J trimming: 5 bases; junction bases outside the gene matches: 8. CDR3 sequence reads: CASSQVYPSGSNEQYF. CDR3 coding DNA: TGTGCCAGCAGCCAAGTTTATCCTAGCGGGAGCAACGAGCAGTACTTC.

DNA of the CDR3: TGTGCCAGCAGTCCACCGAGCGGAACAAACGACAATGAGCAGTTCTTC. Protein: CASSPPSGTNDNEQFF. This sequence joins TRBV28 and TRBJ2-1, with a possible D match to TRBD2 (5 bases). CDR3 length: 16 amino acids. Germline CDR1 is MDHEN and CDR2 is SYDVKM. The germline V and J ends were trimmed by 5 bases and 5 bases, with 19 bases remaining between them.

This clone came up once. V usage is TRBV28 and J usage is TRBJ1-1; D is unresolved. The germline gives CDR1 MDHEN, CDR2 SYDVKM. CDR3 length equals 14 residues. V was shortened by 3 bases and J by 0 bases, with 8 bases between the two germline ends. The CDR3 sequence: CASSFGAVNTEAFF. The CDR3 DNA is TGTGCCAGCAGTTTTGGAGCGGTGAACACTGAAGCTTTCTTT.

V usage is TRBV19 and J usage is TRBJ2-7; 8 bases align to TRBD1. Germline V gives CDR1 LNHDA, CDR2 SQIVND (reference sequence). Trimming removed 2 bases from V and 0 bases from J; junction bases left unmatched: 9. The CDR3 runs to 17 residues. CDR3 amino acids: CASSISSLGQDSYEQYF. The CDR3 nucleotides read TGTGCCAGTAGTATAAGTAGTCTGGGACAGGACTCCTACGAGCAGTACTTC.

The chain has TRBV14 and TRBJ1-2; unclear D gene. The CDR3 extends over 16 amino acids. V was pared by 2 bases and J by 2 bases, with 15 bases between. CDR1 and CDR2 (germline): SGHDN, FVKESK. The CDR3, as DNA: TGTGCCAGCAGCCAATTCTTATCAGCACAGAACTATGGCTACACCTTC. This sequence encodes CASSQFLSAQNYGYTF.

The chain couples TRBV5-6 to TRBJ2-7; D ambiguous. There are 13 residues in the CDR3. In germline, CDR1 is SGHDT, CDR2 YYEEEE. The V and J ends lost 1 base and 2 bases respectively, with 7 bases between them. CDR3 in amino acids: CASSLQAPYEQYF. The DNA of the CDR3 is TGTGCCAGCAGCTTGCAGGCACCCTACGAGCAGTACTTC.

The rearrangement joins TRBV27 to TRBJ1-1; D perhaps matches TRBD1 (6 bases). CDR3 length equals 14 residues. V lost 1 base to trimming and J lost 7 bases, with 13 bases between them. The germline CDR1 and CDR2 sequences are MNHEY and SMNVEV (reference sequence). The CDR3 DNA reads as TGTGCCAGCAGTTTATGGGGGACAAACGTTGAAGCTTTCTTT. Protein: CASSLWGTNVEAFF.

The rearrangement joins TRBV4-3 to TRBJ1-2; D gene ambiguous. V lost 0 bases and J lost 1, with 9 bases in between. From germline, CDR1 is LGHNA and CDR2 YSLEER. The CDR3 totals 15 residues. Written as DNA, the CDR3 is TGCGCCAGCAGCCAAGATGACGGGAGTAACTATGGCTACACCTTC. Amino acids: CASSQDDGSNYGYTF.

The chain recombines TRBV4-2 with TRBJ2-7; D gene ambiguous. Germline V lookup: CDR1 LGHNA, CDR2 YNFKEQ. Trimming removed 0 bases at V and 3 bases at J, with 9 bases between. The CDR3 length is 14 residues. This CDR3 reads CASSQETVIYEQYF. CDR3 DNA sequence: TGTGCCAGCAGCCAAGAAACGGTGATCTACGAGCAGTACTTC.

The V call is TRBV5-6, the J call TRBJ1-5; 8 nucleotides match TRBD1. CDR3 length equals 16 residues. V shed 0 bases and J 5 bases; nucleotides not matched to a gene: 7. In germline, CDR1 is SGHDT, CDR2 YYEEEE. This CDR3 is CASSLGGQGYDQPQHF. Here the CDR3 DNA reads TGTGCCAGCAGCTTGGGCGGACAGGGCTATGATCAGCCCCAGCATTTT.

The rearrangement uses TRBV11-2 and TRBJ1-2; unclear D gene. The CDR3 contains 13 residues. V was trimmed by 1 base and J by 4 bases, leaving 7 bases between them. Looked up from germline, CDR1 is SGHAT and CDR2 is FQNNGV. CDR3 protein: CASSLGGIYGYTF. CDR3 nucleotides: TGTGCCAGCAGCTTAGGAGGGATCTATGGCTACACCTTC.

CDR3 sequence: CASSPPWGNEQYF. CDR3 nucleotide sequence: TGTGCCAGCAGCCCCCCCTGGGGTAACGAGCAGTACTTC. This chain joins TRBV7-9 and TRBJ2-7; D ambiguous. The CDR3 length is 13 residues. In germline, CDR1 is SEHNR, CDR2 FQNEAQ (reference sequence). Trimming removed 5 bases from V and 5 bases from J, with 13 bases in between. Supplemented by reference TRBV7-9 and TRBJ2-7, the full variable domain reads DTGVSQNPRHKITKRGQNVTFRCDPISEHNRLYWYRQTLGQGPEFLTYFQNEAQLEKSRLLSDRFSAERPKGSFSTLEIQRTEQGDSAMYLCASSPPWGNEQYFGPGTRLTVT.

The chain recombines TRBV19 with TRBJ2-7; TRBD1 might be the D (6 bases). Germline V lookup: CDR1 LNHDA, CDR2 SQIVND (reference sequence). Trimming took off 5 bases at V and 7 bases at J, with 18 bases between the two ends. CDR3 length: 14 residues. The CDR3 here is CASSSAGVWKEQYF. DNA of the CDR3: TGTGCCAGTAGTTCGGCAGGGGTGTGGAAAGAGCAGTACTTC. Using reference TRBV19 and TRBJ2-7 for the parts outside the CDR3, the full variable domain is DGGITQSPKYLFRKEGQNVTLSCEQNLNHDAMYWYRQDPGQGLRLIYYSQIVNDFQKGDIAEGYSVSREKKESFPLTVTSAQKNPTAFYLCASSSAGVWKEQYFGPGTRLTVT.